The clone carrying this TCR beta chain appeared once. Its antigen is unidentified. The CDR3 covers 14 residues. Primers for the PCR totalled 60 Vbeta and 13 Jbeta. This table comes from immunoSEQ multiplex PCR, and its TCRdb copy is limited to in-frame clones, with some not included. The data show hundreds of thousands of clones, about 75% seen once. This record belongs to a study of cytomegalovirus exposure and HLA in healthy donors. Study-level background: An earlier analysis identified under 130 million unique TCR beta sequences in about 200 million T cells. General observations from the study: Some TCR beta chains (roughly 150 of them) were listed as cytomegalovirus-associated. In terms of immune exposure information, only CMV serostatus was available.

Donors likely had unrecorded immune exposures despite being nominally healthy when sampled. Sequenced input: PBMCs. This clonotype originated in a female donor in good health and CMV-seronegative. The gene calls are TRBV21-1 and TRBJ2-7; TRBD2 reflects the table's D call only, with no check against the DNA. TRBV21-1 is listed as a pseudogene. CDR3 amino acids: CASSKARLAWEQYF. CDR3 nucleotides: TGTGCCAGCAGCAAAGCGCGACTAGCATGGGAGCAGTACTTC.